This T cell receptor beta chain was identified during a study of yellow fever vaccine responses in identical twins. Points from the study as a whole: Twins' vaccine T cell responses were reported to seem partly convergent and partly personalized.

V dropped 5 bases and J dropped 4 bases, with 12 bases sitting between them. The CDR3 length is 13 residues. Germline-derived CDR1 and CDR2 are LNHNV and YYDKDF (reference sequence). TCRdb itself ran the RT-PCR reads through MiXCR, one entry per CDR3 protein. The sample holds some 1,500 distinct CDR3 sequences, 5.5% to 7.5% seen once. This clonotype was picked up a small number of times. The antigen is unknown. The rearrangement links TRBV15 to TRBJ2-7; D ambiguous. Sequencing used T cells from blood (PBMCs), unsorted or a sorted subset (not recorded which), obtained before or after yellow fever vaccination (not recorded which). The receptor comes from a woman aged 18-29 years who received the yellow fever vaccine. This CDR3 is CATSGAGGYEQYF. The DNA of the CDR3 is TGTGCCACCAGCGGCGCCGGTGGGTACGAGCAGTACTTC.